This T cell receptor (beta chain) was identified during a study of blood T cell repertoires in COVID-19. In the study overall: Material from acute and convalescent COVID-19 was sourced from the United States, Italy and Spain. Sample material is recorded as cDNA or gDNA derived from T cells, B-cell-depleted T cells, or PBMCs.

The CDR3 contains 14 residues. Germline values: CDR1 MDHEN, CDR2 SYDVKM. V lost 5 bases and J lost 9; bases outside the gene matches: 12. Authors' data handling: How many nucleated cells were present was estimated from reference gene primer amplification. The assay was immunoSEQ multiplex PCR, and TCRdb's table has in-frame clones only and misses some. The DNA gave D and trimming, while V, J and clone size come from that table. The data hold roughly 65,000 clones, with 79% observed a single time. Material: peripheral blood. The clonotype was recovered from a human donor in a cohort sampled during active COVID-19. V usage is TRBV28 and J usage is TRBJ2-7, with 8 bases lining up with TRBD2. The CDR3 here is CASSTGLAPSGQYF. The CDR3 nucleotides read TGTGCCAGCAGTACCGGACTAGCTCCATCGGGGCAGTACTTC.